These 30 T cell receptor beta chains were all obtained from the same sample, sequenced in a study of T cell responses to AZD1222 COVID-19 vaccine. Profiled with immunoSEQ multiplex PCR; TCRdb holds only in-frame clones, not every one. The sample carries about 88,000 clones, 92% recorded once. The material sequenced was peripheral blood, taken on day 0 of AZD1222 vaccination. All receptors derive from an adult in good health.

DNA of the CDR3: TGTGCCAGCTCACAAGAGACCCAGTACTTC. Protein: CASSQETQYF. The chain employs TRBV18 and TRBJ2-5; the D is unclear. The CDR3 is 10 amino acids. Deletions cut 4 bases from V and 3 bases from J, with 0 bases between. Germline V lookup: CDR1 KGHSH, CDR2 LQKENI.

This clone was seen only once. This chain connects TRBV13 to TRBJ2-7, with 7 positions matching TRBD1. Trimming took 0 bases from V and 5 from J; bases not matched to a gene: 7. This CDR3 has 15 amino acids. Germline V gene sequence: CDR1 PRHDT, CDR2 FYEKMQ (reference sequence). The CDR3, as DNA: TGTGCCAGCAGCTTAGGTAGGACAGGATCCAACGAGCAGTACTTC. Protein: CASSLGRTGSNEQYF.

The V gene is TRBV4-3, the J gene TRBJ2-1, with D perhaps matching TRBD1 or TRBD2 (5 bases each). There are 13 residues in the CDR3. Deletions cut 0 bases from V and 6 bases from J, with 6 bases between. The germline V gene encodes CDR1 LGHNA and CDR2 YSLEER. This chain's CDR3 is CASSQDGGNEQFF. The CDR3 nucleotides are TGCGCCAGCAGCCAAGATGGGGGCAATGAGCAGTTCTTC.

The J gene is TRBJ2-7, the V gene TRBV28, with D uncertain. V dropped 8 bases and J dropped 0 bases, with 11 bases sitting between them. Germline values: CDR1 MDHEN, CDR2 SYDVKM. The CDR3 has 13 residues. CDR3 in DNA: TGTGCCAGCGGAGCTCCCCCCTCCTACGAGCAGTACTTC. Translated: CASGAPPSYEQYF.

The CDR3 bases are TGCAGTGCTAGTGCCAGCGGGAGGGCCAATGAGCAGTTCTTC. It is translated as CSASASGRANEQFF. The chain couples TRBV20-1 to TRBJ2-1; the match to TRBD2 covers 10 bases. The CDR3 length is 14 residues. Germline V gene lookup returns CDR1 DFQATT and CDR2 SNEGSKA (reference sequence). J lost 6 bases, V lost 3 bases, and 5 bases had no gene match.

This rearrangement joins TRBV11-1 to TRBJ2-5; D ambiguous. Trimming removed 3 bases from V and 5 bases from J, with 13 bases in between. The CDR3 loop spans 14 amino acids. CDR1 and CDR2 from the germline V gene are SGHAT and FQDESV (reference sequence). For the CDR3, the DNA is TGTGCCAGCAGCTTTGGCTCGGACGGCGAGACCCAGTACTTC. Protein: CASSFGSDGETQYF.

The chain has TRBV24-1 and TRBJ1-2; tentatively, D is TRBD1 (6 bases). Trimming removed 5 bases from V and 3 bases from J, with 6 bases in between. This CDR3 has 12 amino acids. Germline V CDR1 and CDR2: KGHDR, SFDVKD. The CDR3: CATSGTDYGYTF. The CDR3 DNA reads as TGTGCCACCAGTGGGACAGACTATGGCTACACCTTC.

CDR3 loop: CASSQRQGAKGYEQYF. CDR3 bases: TGTGCCAGCAGCCAACGACAGGGGGCAAAAGGTTACGAGCAGTACTTC. The chain recombines TRBV14 with TRBJ2-7, with TRBD1 identical over 10 bases. Per the germline V gene, CDR1 is SGHDN and CDR2 is FVKESK. The CDR3 is 16 amino acids. The V gene end was trimmed by 2 bases and the J gene end by 4 bases; junction bases not matched to a gene: 8.

For the CDR3, the DNA is TGTGCCAGCAGCCCTAGCGGGATGGGTTTTAATGAGCAGTTCTTC. This codes for CASSPSGMGFNEQFF. J is TRBJ2-1 and V is TRBV6-4, with 9 bases identical to TRBD2. Germline V CDR1 and CDR2: MRHNA, SNTAGT. This CDR3 comprises 15 residues. Losses at the gene ends were 6 bases for V and 7 bases for J; bases not matched to a gene: 10.

This clone was seen once. The chain joins TRBV7-2 to TRBJ2-5; D perhaps matches TRBD1 (6 bases). Germline loops: CDR1 SGHTA, CDR2 FQGNSA. V was shortened by 5 bases and J by 1 base, with 11 bases between the two germline ends. The CDR3 runs to 14 residues. The CDR3 is CASSLGQLQETQYF. The CDR3 DNA sequence: TGTGCCAGCAGCCTCGGACAGCTCCAAGAGACCCAGTACTTC.

The V call is TRBV10-1, the J call TRBJ2-2, with no clear D. CDR3 length: 13 amino acids. The germline CDR1 and CDR2 sequences are WNHNN and SYGVQD (reference sequence). V was shortened by 6 bases and J by 5 bases, with 10 bases between the two germline ends. DNA of the CDR3: TGCGCCAGCAGCCCCCGATCGACCGGGGAGCTGTTTTTT. It yields the protein CASSPRSTGELFF.

This clone showed up just a few times. The same CDR3 also results from other DNA sequences found in this sample. V is TRBV9 and J is TRBJ2-7, with D perhaps matching TRBD1 (5 bases). Trimming took 2 bases from V and 2 from J, leaving 11 bases between them. There are 14 residues in the CDR3. Germline-derived CDR1 and CDR2 are SGDLS and YYNGEE. The chain's CDR3 is CASSVTDRPYEQYF. The CDR3 coding sequence is TGTGCCAGCAGCGTGACCGACAGACCCTACGAGCAGTACTTC.

V usage is TRBV21-1 and J usage is TRBJ2-1; TRBD2 is taken as the D call from the table, unchecked against the DNA. TRBV21-1 is a pseudogene segment. The CDR3 loop spans 16 amino acids. In DNA, the CDR3 is TGTGCCAGCAGCAGGTCTAGGAGCTACGGGAACAATGAGCAGTTCTTC. Its protein product is CASSRSRSYGNNEQFF.

The sample holds one count of this clone. This sequence joins TRBV25-1 and TRBJ2-7; TRBD2 agrees at 13 bases. CDR3 length: 16 amino acids. J gave up 4 bases and V 6 bases, and 9 bases lay outside the gene matches. CDR1 and CDR2 from the germline V gene are MGHDK and SYGVNS. The CDR3 region is CASSYLGTSGTYEQYF. The CDR3 bases are TGTGCCAGCAGCTACTTAGGGACTAGCGGGACTTACGAGCAGTACTTC.

This clone was detected only once. The chain is built from TRBV6-2 or TRBV6-3 and TRBJ1-5; D unresolved. The CDR3 has 13 amino acids. V lost 2 bases, J lost 6 bases, and 8 bases lay in between. Germline loops: CDR1 MNHEY, CDR2 SVGEGT. This CDR3 is CASSYGRPQPQHF. CDR3 bases: TGTGCCAGCAGTTACGGCCGGCCTCAGCCCCAGCATTTT.

The chain uses TRBV28 and TRBJ2-7; D not certain. CDR1 is MDHEN, CDR2 SYDVKM, per germline. V dropped 2 bases and J dropped 6 bases, with 11 bases sitting between them. The CDR3 consists of 13 residues. As DNA, the CDR3 is TGTGCCAGCAGTTTAGATCTCGATCGCGAGCAGTACTTC. This translates into CASSLDLDREQYF.

This chain joins TRBV4-2 and TRBJ1-4; a weak D match, TRBD1 (5 bases). The CDR3 has 16 amino acids. The V gene lost 3 bases and the J gene lost 5 bases, with 16 bases spanning the gap. CDR1 and CDR2 from the germline V gene are LGHNA and YNFKEQ. The chain's CDR3 is CASSQAVEGRNEKLFF. In DNA form, the CDR3 reads TGTGCCAGCAGCCAGGCCGTTGAGGGGAGGAATGAAAAACTGTTTTTT.

The chain carries TRBV2 and TRBJ2-7, with D uncertain. The CDR3 is made up of 12 amino acids. Germline assignment: CDR1 SNHLY and CDR2 FYNNEI. Deletions cut 5 bases from V and 5 bases from J, with 10 bases between. In DNA form, the CDR3 reads TGTGCCAGCAGTTTGACCACCGACGAGCAGTACTTC. Amino acid sequence: CASSLTTDEQYF.

The chain recombines TRBV30 with TRBJ2-5; D unresolved. The CDR3 spans 15 residues. Per the germline V gene, CDR1 is GTSNPN and CDR2 is SVGIG (reference sequence). The germline V and J ends were trimmed by 1 base and 2 bases, with 14 bases remaining between them. The CDR3 coding sequence is TGTGCCTGGAGTGACCCAAGGCGGCTACAAGAGACCCAGTACTTC. It yields the protein CAWSDPRRLQETQYF.

The chain is built from TRBV27 and TRBJ2-1; D perhaps matches TRBD2 (7 bases). The V and J ends lost 8 bases and 4 bases respectively, with 15 bases between them. Germline assignment: CDR1 MNHEY and CDR2 SMNVEV (reference sequence). This CDR3 spans 14 amino acids. This CDR3 is CASRRGGVYNEQFF. The CDR3 DNA is TGTGCCAGCCGAAGGGGGGGGGTATACAATGAGCAGTTCTTC.

The chain is built from TRBV5-1 and TRBJ2-7; TRBD2 agrees at 7 bases. The CDR3 consists of 14 residues. Trimming at V came to 4 bases and at J to 2 bases, leaving 6 bases not matched to a gene. The germline V gene encodes CDR1 SGHRS and CDR2 YFSETQ. The CDR3 DNA is TGCGCCAGCAGCCCGGGGAGGGAAGCCTACGAGCAGTACTTC. Protein product: CASSPGREAYEQYF.

The chain uses TRBV4-3 and TRBJ2-5; D is ambiguous. This CDR3 spans 13 amino acids. The V and J ends lost 4 bases and 5 bases respectively, with 11 bases between them. Germline values: CDR1 LGHNA, CDR2 YSLEER. CDR3 in amino acids: CASSLNHGETQYF. CDR3 DNA sequence: TGCGCCAGCAGCCTAAACCACGGGGAGACCCAGTACTTC.

The rearrangement uses TRBV4-3 and TRBJ2-2, with 8 bases aligning to TRBD1. V shed 5 bases and J 6 bases; nucleotides not matched to a gene: 8. This CDR3 contains 15 residues. Looked up from germline, CDR1 is LGHNA and CDR2 is YSLEER. The CDR3 DNA reads as TGCGCCAGCAGCGCACGTCAGGGGGCTGCCGGGGAGCTGTTTTTT. The encoded protein is CASSARQGAAGELFF.

This sequence joins TRBV6-5 and TRBJ1-6; 7 bases match TRBD1. CDR1 and CDR2 from the germline V gene are MNHEY and SVGAGI. The CDR3 runs to 15 residues. V trimming: 8 bases; J trimming: 9 bases; junction bases outside the gene matches: 13. The DNA for the CDR3 is TGTGCCAGCCACAAGTCCGGGACAGATTTTTCACCCCTCCACTTT. As protein: CASHKSGTDFSPLHF.

Here the CDR3 reads CAISESHEQYF. The CDR3 coding sequence is TGTGCCATCAGTGAGTCCCACGAGCAGTACTTC. This sequence joins TRBV10-3 and TRBJ2-7; the D is unclear. Deletions cut 0 bases from V and 5 bases from J, with 2 bases between. CDR3 length equals 11 residues. Germline lookup yields CDR1 ENHRY and CDR2 SYGVKD.

This chain connects TRBV24-1 to TRBJ2-7; D is undetermined. V lost 4 bases and J lost 6, with 12 bases in between. The germline gives CDR1 KGHDR, CDR2 SFDVKD. The CDR3 has 13 residues. The CDR3 nucleotides read TGTGCCACCAGTGACCGACTCACGGTCGAGCAGTACTTC. It yields the protein CATSDRLTVEQYF.

V and J are TRBV24-1 and TRBJ1-2, with a weak D call TRBD1 (6 bases). This CDR3 comprises 12 residues. CDR1 and CDR2 from the germline V gene are KGHDR and SFDVKD. The V end lost 7 bases, the J end lost 6 bases, and 11 bases lay between the germline ends. The CDR3 bases are TGTGCCACCAGCTTGACAGGCGATGGCTACACCTTC. This codes for CATSLTGDGYTF.

In DNA, the CDR3 is TGTGCCAGCAGTGAATGGACTGCTCAAGAGACCCAGTACTTC. This translates into CASSEWTAQETQYF. This rearrangement joins TRBV2 to TRBJ2-5, with D tentatively TRBD2 (5 bases). The CDR3 has 14 residues. Germline V gene sequence: CDR1 SNHLY, CDR2 FYNNEI. V was shortened by 2 bases and J by 2 bases, with 9 bases between the two germline ends.

The genes are TRBV6-6 and TRBJ2-2; 7 nucleotides agree with TRBD1. Per germline, CDR1 MNHNY and CDR2 SVGAGI (reference sequence). V trimming: 0 bases; J trimming: 8 bases; junction bases outside the gene matches: 9. This CDR3 region has 16 residues. The CDR3 reads CASSYSWGQLRGELFF. For the CDR3, the DNA is TGTGCCAGCAGTTACTCCTGGGGACAGCTGAGAGGGGAGCTGTTTTTT.

CDR3: CASSLPDRRGYTF. In nucleotides, the CDR3 is TGTGCCAGCAGTTTACCTGACAGACGCGGCTACACCTTC. The chain recombines TRBV28 with TRBJ1-2, with D tentatively TRBD1 (5 bases). This CDR3 has 13 amino acids. V was trimmed by 2 bases and J by 8 bases, leaving 12 bases between them. The germline gives CDR1 MDHEN, CDR2 SYDVKM.